Described below is a single T cell receptor beta chain sequence and its context. This clonotype was counted a single time. There is no known antigen for this receptor. The input lacks base qualities; no much larger clone sits a single base away. A lone read offers only weak evidence. Libraries were built with multiplex PCR. Sequencing relied on an Illumina HiSeq 4000. To build TCR beta libraries, CDR3 regions were amplified by Arm-PCR using iRepertoire HTBI primers. Gel purification was performed on PCR products prior to sequencing. As for how the authors treated the data: Across samples, around 62 TRBV and 13 to 15 TRBJ segments were identified and used for gene usage analysis of CDR3 amino acid clonotypes. COPE and FqMerger were used to merge filtered high-quality paired reads into contigs. BLAST was used to align contigs to the IMGT TRBV, TRBD and TRBJ reference genes, and CDR3 was defined following IMGT. Any clonotype with a frequency above 0.1% was classified as a highly expanded clone. Repertoire diversity was measured by Shannon entropy, and V-J evenness by the Gini coefficient. A clonotype found in more than one individual was treated as public. The public sequencing data were trimmed at Q25 with fastp and processed into clonotypes with MiXCR by TCRdb, which kept only in-frame beta chains. Rows matching on CDR3 protein sequence are summarized as one entry with the most common DNA and genes. V and J calls and clone size were set by TCRdb, not the authors. This sample comprises about 470,000 distinct CDR3 sequences, less than 25% of them detected only once. 7.8% of the sample is taken by the ten largest.

The source of the sample is a study of regulatory T cells in long-lasting Graves disease (dated by TCRdb to about 2021). For context, the study as a whole: Persistent Graves' disease was defined as persistently positive TSH receptor autoantibodies together with antithyroid drug treatment for over 5 years. Persistent Graves' disease patients were compared with newly diagnosed Graves' disease patients by peripheral blood TCR sequencing and RNA sequencing. The study took place in China and was registered as a clinical trial. A total of around 35 samples underwent TCR sequencing, from some 13 patients with persistent Graves' disease and approximately 20 patients with newly diagnosed Graves' disease. On average, persistent Graves' disease patients in the clinical cohort had been on antithyroid drugs for around 9.5 years.

The germline V gene specifies SGHRS as CDR1 and YFSETQ as CDR2. V is clipped by 1 base and J by 0 bases, and the sequence between their germline boundaries is 9 bases long. Including cysteine and phenylalanine, the CDR3 has 15 amino acids. Of the read, only the CDR3 DNA is kept; its 45 bases are in frame from base 1. Here is what the overall study found, with its caveats: The authors acknowledged the small sample size as a limitation that may reduce accuracy. Patients with persistent disease shared more public clonotypes (around 2,500) than newly diagnosed patients did (more than 900). Sequencing and analysis were restricted to the TCR beta chain. Lower TCR Shannon entropy and fewer highly expanded clones were observed in persistent Graves' disease patients than in newly diagnosed patients, which suggested clonal expansion. TRBV28, TRBJ1-2 and TRBJ2-5 were preferentially used in persistent disease, while TRBV20-1 and TRBJ2-1 were favored in newly diagnosed disease. Only peripheral blood was studied, because thyroid tissue, the primary lesion, was inaccessible.

The time point label corresponds to: persistent/refractory GD, antithyroid drugs over 5 years with positive TRAb. RNA was extracted from PBMCs in TRIzol for both TCR sequencing and RNA sequencing. The diagnosis of Graves' disease followed American Thyroid Association guidelines. The patients came from an endocrinology department in Xi'an, China. Each patient gave 7.5 to 10 milliliters of peripheral blood, collected in an EDTA anticoagulant tube. PBMCs were isolated by Ficoll Paque Plus density gradient separation without further T cell sorting. An Agilent 2100 Bioanalyzer and agarose gel were used to check RNA quality, while a NanoDrop 2000 measured RNA concentration.

Sample: peripheral blood mononuclear cells (PBMCs), taken when the disease was refractory, from a patient treated with antithyroid drugs. This receptor was identified in a female donor with Graves disease. This chain is built from TRBV5-1 and TRBJ2-3; a confident D gene designation cannot be given. CDR3 reads: CASSLQVGSTDTQYF. In nucleotides, the sequence is TGCGCCAGCAGCTTGCAGGTGGGGAGCACAGATACGCAGTATTTT.